This T cell receptor beta chain was identified during a study of molecular identifiers for immune sequencing clone quantification listed by TCRdb under 2018. About the study as a whole: In a replicate experiment, RNA from around 20,000 or 100,000 naive CD8 T cells was split into five aliquots, four of which were sequenced. CD8 T cells were used in a methods study to benchmark molecular-identifier clustering-based TCR repertoire sequencing (MIDCIRS) and TCR RNA copy counting. The paper's findings and limits, for the study overall: The naive libraries included spiked-in Jurkat TCR RNA (more than nine copies' worth), and this Jurkat TCR RNA is not part of the donor repertoire. Without barcode sub-clustering, chimeric consensus sequences inflated TCR diversity; chimeras reached as high as 47%. Highly expanded clone sizes could be underestimated if identical TCR molecules share a barcode. Modeling indicated approximately 3 TCR RNA copies recovered per cell, compared with about 10 by digital PCR, which implies a capture efficiency of approximately 29%. In CMV-specific effector cells, clones with more than 20 RNA copies accounted for over 97% of molecules, whereas in naive cells such clones accounted for under 1%. Spiked-in Jurkat TCR RNA equivalent to a single cell was reported to be detectable even among more than 900,000 naive CD8 T cells.

The CDR3 contains 18 residues, cysteine and phenylalanine counted. Only the CDR3 portion is preserved as DNA: 54 bases, with reading frame beginning at the first base. Taken from the germline V gene, the CDR1 and CDR2 loops are MNHEY and SVGAGI. Trimming takes 1 base off V and 0 bases off J; junction bases not matched to a gene: 8. Library preparation used PCR. Sequencing took place on an Illumina HiSeq 4000. Bulk TCR libraries were made following a previously described method, with the TCR primers given in Table S5. The Qiagen AllPrep DNA/RNA kit was used to purify total RNA. Before any analysis, reads coming from multiple sequencing runs of the same library were combined into one pool. As for the authors' bioinformatics: Reads were retained only if their TCR constant sequence matched exactly, and those retained reads were trimmed to 150 nt and grouped according to their 12-nt molecular barcodes. Reads inside each barcode group were sub-clustered using a 15% Levenshtein threshold, and a quality-weighted consensus sequence was constructed for each RNA molecule. Non-functional sequences were discarded, and so were lower-count sequences lying one edit away from another sequence. Based on fitting two negative binomial distributions, any barcode sub-cluster with under 20% of the maximum read count was discarded. Starting from the raw public reads, TCRdb applied fastp trimming at Q25, assembled clones with MiXCR and retained in-frame beta chains. For every CDR3 protein sequence, its rows merge into one entry that carries the most common genes and DNA. These V and J calls are TCRdb output, not the study's own analysis. The sample has 250,000 to 350,000 distinct CDR3 sequences on record, about 20% of them singletons. Approximately 0.84% of the sample rests with the top ten.

Libraries of naive CD8 T cells were built from around 20,000 to 990,000 sorted cells, with 10%, 30% or 50% of the purified RNA used. Naive CD8 T cells were FACS-sorted as CD8+CD4-CCR7+CD45RA+ on a BD FACSAria II into RLT Plus buffer. To test detection sensitivity, Jurkat RNA equivalent to over 8 TCR copies was spiked into samples of about 19,000-1,100,000 naive CD8 T cells. CD8 T cells were enriched with RosetteSep CD8+ T Cell Enrichment Cocktail and Ficoll-Paque, followed by ACK red cell lysis. Ten or more counts support this clonotype. No cognate antigen has been identified for it. Per-base qualities were not stored, and no clone one base away is much larger.

This sequence was found in a human donor in good health. Some libraries in this study had Jurkat cell RNA spiked in. The receptor chain draws on TRBV6-5 and TRBJ1-1; 10 bases in between match TRBD1. Material: naive CD8+ T cells from blood, with Jurkat cell RNA spiked in. Sample cell subset or site, as interpreted from the label and publication: FACS-sorted CD8+CD4-CCR7+CD45RA+ naive T cells. CDR3 sequence: CASSYYTGTGDMNTEAFF. The nucleotide sequence is given as TGTGCCAGCAGTTACTACACCGGGACAGGGGACATGAACACTGAAGCTTTCTTT.